The 26 T cell receptor beta chains below come from one sample, sequenced in a study of CD8 T cells in Susac syndrome. Random hexamers were used to reverse transcribe an amount of roughly 0.45 to 1 ug RNA. TCRdb called the immunoSEQ multiplex PCR reads again in MiXCR, with one record for every CDR3 protein. This table holds under 200,000 distinct CDR3 sequences, around 94% found once. The sequenced material came from CD4+ T cells from PBMCs. All receptors come from a human donor in good health.

The chain uses TRBV7-8 and TRBJ2-2; D is uncertain. The V and J ends lost 5 bases and 9 bases respectively, with 10 bases between them. The CDR3 length is 12 residues. Germline V lookup: CDR1 SGHVS, CDR2 FQNEAQ. The CDR3 is CASSPPGWELFF. The DNA for the CDR3 is TGTGCCAGCAGCCCACCCGGGTGGGAGCTGTTTTTT. Variable domain in full (rest from reference TRBV7-8 and TRBJ2-2): GAGVSQSPRYKVAKRGQDVALRCDPISGHVSLFWYQQALGQGPEFLTYFQNEAQLDKSGLPSDRFFAERPEGSVSTLKIQRTQQEDSAVYLCASSPPGWELFFGEGSRLTVL.

V is TRBV6-5 and J is TRBJ2-2, with TRBD1 as a possible D gene (5 bases). Germline lookup yields CDR1 MNHEY and CDR2 SVGAGI. Trimming left V 6 bases short and J 0 bases short, with 11 bases between. The CDR3 contains 15 residues. The chain's CDR3 is CASSLKGTNTGELFF. DNA of the CDR3: TGTGCCAGCAGCCTCAAGGGGACGAACACCGGGGAGCTGTTTTTT.

The rearrangement links TRBV9 to TRBJ1-4, with TRBD1 matching over 8 bases. The CDR3 is 14 amino acids. Germline-derived CDR1 and CDR2 are SGDLS and YYNGEE. After removal of 3 bases from V and 8 bases from J, the junction contained 6 bases not matched to a gene. The CDR3 sequence: CASSAGQGVEKLFF. In nucleotides, the CDR3 is TGTGCCAGCAGCGCCGGACAGGGAGTGGAAAAACTGTTTTTT.

The chain joins TRBV4-1 to TRBJ2-3; D is ambiguous. CDR3 length equals 14 residues. Per the germline V gene, CDR1 is MGHRA and CDR2 is YSYEKL. Between the trimmed V and J ends, which lost 3 bases and 2 bases, there was a span of 9 bases. DNA for the CDR3: TGCGCCAGCAGCCATAGGACCATCACAGATACGCAGTATTTT. Residues: CASSHRTITDTQYF.

The sample holds one count of this clonotype. The chain has TRBV7-3 and TRBJ1-6; D is possibly TRBD1 (6 bases). The CDR3 length is 17 residues. V gave up 1 base and J gave up 4 bases, with 14 bases separating them. CDR1 and CDR2 (germline): SGHTA, FQGTGA. The CDR3, as DNA: TGTGCCAGCAGCTTAAACCCGCAAGGACAGTATAATTCACCCCTCCACTTT. Translated: CASSLNPQGQYNSPLHF.

The CDR3: CASSPWTGITDTQYF. CDR3 nucleotide sequence: TGTGCCAGCAGCCCTTGGACAGGGATCACAGATACGCAGTATTTT. The V gene is TRBV7-2, the J gene TRBJ2-3; 8 bases are a match to TRBD1. From germline, CDR1 is SGHTA and CDR2 FQGNSA. V lost 5 bases to trimming and J lost 2 bases; unmatched junction nucleotides: 6. The CDR3 has 15 amino acids.

The CDR3 protein is CSAQTLHYEQYF. The DNA for the CDR3 is TGCAGTGCCCAGACCCTGCACTACGAGCAGTACTTC. This sequence joins TRBV20-1 and TRBJ2-7, with no clear D. Germline V gene sequence: CDR1 DFQATT, CDR2 SNEGSKA (reference sequence). V was pared by 6 bases and J by 3 bases, with 12 bases between. The CDR3 has 12 amino acids.

This chain links TRBV20-1 with TRBJ2-3; 9 bases are shared with TRBD1. The J segment lost 2 bases and the V segment lost 6 bases, leaving 6 bases of the junction unmatched. The CDR3 extends over 14 amino acids. Germline V gives CDR1 DFQATT, CDR2 SNEGSKA (reference sequence). The CDR3 sequence is CSADGQGITDTQYF. DNA of the CDR3: TGCAGTGCGGATGGACAGGGGATCACAGATACGCAGTATTTT.

This clonotype was seen once. This chain joins TRBV28 and TRBJ1-5; no clear D. From germline, CDR1 is MDHEN and CDR2 SYDVKM. This CDR3 has 17 amino acids. V lost 10 bases, J lost 5 bases, and 27 bases lay in between. This CDR3 is CATRSTDPFGVDQPQHF. DNA for the CDR3: TGTGCCACACGAAGCACGGACCCTTTTGGAGTGGATCAGCCCCAGCATTTT.

J is TRBJ1-2 and V is TRBV5-4; D is unresolved. Germline V gives CDR1 SGHNT, CDR2 YYREEE (reference sequence). CDR3 length equals 14 residues. Deletions cut 0 bases from V and 2 bases from J, with 8 bases between. This CDR3 is CASSLALENYGYTF. DNA of the CDR3: TGTGCCAGCAGCTTGGCCCTGGAGAACTATGGCTACACCTTC. The full variable domain, its missing parts supplied by reference TRBV5-4 and TRBJ1-2, is ETGVTQSPTHLIKTRGQQVTLRCSSQSGHNTVSWYQQALGQGPQFIFQYYREEENGRGNFPPRFSGLQFPNYSSELNVNALELDDSALYLCASSLALENYGYTFGSGTRLTVV.

The count of this clonotype is one. The V call is TRBV20-1, the J call TRBJ1-2; D may be TRBD1 (6 bases). The CDR3 extends over 13 amino acids. Trimming cost V 6 bases and J 0 bases, with 11 bases left between them. Germline V CDR1 and CDR2: DFQATT, SNEGSKA (reference sequence). CDR3 sequence reads: CSAHRESNYGYTF. The CDR3 nucleotides read TGCAGTGCCCACAGGGAATCTAACTATGGCTACACCTTC.

V gene TRBV30 combines with J gene TRBJ1-5, with TRBD1 matching 9 bases. The germline gives CDR1 GTSNPN, CDR2 SVGIG (reference sequence). The CDR3 loop spans 14 amino acids. The J segment lost 0 bases and the V segment lost 5 bases, leaving 2 bases of the junction unmatched. Here the CDR3 reads CAWGQGNSNQPQHF. The DNA for the CDR3 is TGTGCCTGGGGACAGGGGAATAGCAATCAGCCCCAGCATTTT.

This clonotype was recorded only once. This sequence joins TRBV29-1 and TRBJ2-3; a possible D gene is TRBD1 (5 bases). Deletions cut 3 bases from V and 5 bases from J, with 9 bases between. Germline V gene lookup returns CDR1 SQVTM and CDR2 ANQGSEA. This CDR3 has 12 residues. The CDR3 loop is CSVDVGVDTQYF. CDR3 nucleotide sequence: TGCAGCGTTGACGTAGGGGTAGATACGCAGTATTTT.

This chain uses TRBV28 with TRBJ2-7; possible D gene TRBD1, 5 bases. V lost 6 bases and J 7 bases, leaving 16 bases between the germline ends. Germline-derived CDR1 and CDR2 are MDHEN and SYDVKM. This CDR3 is 13 amino acids long. The CDR3 nucleotides read TGTGCCAGCAGACCCGGGTCAGGGCAAGAGCAGTACTTC. It translates to CASRPGSGQEQYF.

The chain employs TRBV20-1 and TRBJ2-1, with 8 bases identical to TRBD2. Germline-derived CDR1 and CDR2 are DFQATT and SNEGSKA (reference sequence). The CDR3 loop spans 14 amino acids. V trimming: 0 bases; J trimming: 4 bases; junction bases outside the gene matches: 2. The DNA for the CDR3 is TGCAGTGCTAGAGATGCGGGGGGTTACAATGAGCAGTTCTTC. As protein: CSARDAGGYNEQFF.

This chain uses TRBV15 with TRBJ2-5; weak D call: TRBD2 (6 bases). Trimming stripped 0 bases from V and 4 bases from J, with 15 bases between. This CDR3 comprises 16 residues. Germline V gene lookup returns CDR1 LNHNV and CDR2 YYDKDF (reference sequence). Here the CDR3 reads CATSRDPLGGGETQYF. In nucleotides, the CDR3 is TGTGCCACCAGCAGAGATCCCCTCGGGGGAGGAGAGACCCAGTACTTC.

The V gene is TRBV7-9, the J gene TRBJ2-7; 8 bases agree with TRBD2. Trimming cost V 4 bases and J 6 bases; bases outside gene matches: 5. Germline V CDR1 and CDR2: SEHNR, FQNEAQ (reference sequence). The CDR3 is 13 residues long. CDR3 protein: CASSSSGGLEQYF. DNA of the CDR3: TGTGCCAGCAGCTCCTCGGGGGGGCTCGAGCAGTACTTC.

This clonotype was counted a single time. The V gene is TRBV28, the J gene TRBJ2-3, with a weak D call TRBD1 (6 bases). The CDR3 is 15 amino acids. The ends were cut back, 1 base at V and 2 bases at J, with 10 bases in the middle. Germline V CDR1 and CDR2: MDHEN, SYDVKM. CDR3 sequence (DNA): TGTGCCAGCAGTTTATCTGGGACACACACAGATACGCAGTATTTT. Translated, it gives CASSLSGTHTDTQYF.

The V call is TRBV20-1, the J call TRBJ2-6; TRBD1 matches 8 bases. This CDR3 has 17 residues. After removal of 1 base from V and 0 bases from J, the junction contained 5 bases not matched to a gene. Germline loops: CDR1 DFQATT, CDR2 SNEGSKA (reference sequence). The CDR3 protein is CSARGRDRSSGANVLTF. The CDR3 region has the DNA TGCAGTGCTAGAGGCCGGGACAGGAGCTCTGGGGCCAACGTCCTGACTTTC.

The chain has TRBV23-1 and TRBJ2-7; D not certain. TRBV23-1 is annotated as an ORF whose role is uncertain. The length of the CDR3 is 14 residues. Between the trimmed V and J ends, which lost 1 base and 4 bases, there was a span of 11 bases. The CDR3 DNA follows: TGCGCCAGCAGTCAATATAGCAGAATTTACGAGCAGTACTTC. Its protein is CASSQYSRIYEQYF.

This clonotype appeared once. The chain employs TRBV20-1 and TRBJ1-1, with a possible D match to TRBD1 (6 bases). With 6 bases removed from V and 7 bases from J, the gap between germline ends came to 27 bases. CDR1 is DFQATT and CDR2 is SNEGSKA in the germline V gene (reference sequence). This CDR3 spans 16 amino acids. CDR3 protein: CSALPTGAPPGGEAFF. The CDR3 DNA is TGCAGTGCCTTACCCACGGGGGCTCCCCCCGGCGGTGAAGCTTTCTTT.

J is TRBJ2-1 and V is TRBV28, with no clear D. Deletions cut 6 bases from V and 9 bases from J, with 15 bases between. This CDR3 has 13 residues. The germline gives CDR1 MDHEN, CDR2 SYDVKM. The CDR3 is CASSWEWGAEQFF. CDR3 DNA sequence: TGTGCCAGCAGCTGGGAATGGGGTGCTGAGCAGTTCTTC.

CDR3 in amino acids: CASSVGQDGTDTQYF. The CDR3 DNA sequence: TGTGCCAGCAGCGTAGGACAGGACGGGACAGATACGCAGTATTTT. The chain recombines TRBV9 with TRBJ2-3; TRBD1 is a possible D gene (6 bases). Deletions cut 0 bases from V and 3 bases from J, with 11 bases between. CDR1 is SGDLS and CDR2 is YYNGEE in the germline V gene. The CDR3 has 15 residues.

This sequence joins TRBV20-1 and TRBJ1-5, with D unclear. V lost 3 bases to trimming and J lost 0 bases, with 6 bases between them. CDR3 length equals 13 residues. The germline CDR1 and CDR2 sequences are DFQATT and SNEGSKA (reference sequence). Written as DNA, the CDR3 is TGCAGTGCTAGTTCCCATAGCAATCAGCCCCAGCATTTT. It codes for CSASSHSNQPQHF.

This CDR3 reads CASSPAGGETQYF. Here the CDR3 DNA reads TGTGCCAGCTCACCAGCGGGTGGAGAGACCCAGTACTTC. This chain links TRBV18 with TRBJ2-5; a possible D gene is TRBD2 (5 bases). CDR1 KGHSH and CDR2 LQKENI come from the germline V gene. Trimming cost V 2 bases and J 4 bases, with 8 bases left between them. This CDR3 region has 13 residues. Complete variable domain (other parts from reference TRBV18 and TRBJ2-5): NAGVMQNPRHLVRRRGQEARLRCSPMKGHSHVYWYRQLPEEGLKFMVYLQKENIIDESGMPKERFSAEFPKEGPSILRIQQVVRGDSAAYFCASSPAGGETQYFGPGTRLLVL.

The chain is built from TRBV5-1 and TRBJ2-1; D tentatively reads TRBD1 or TRBD2 (5 bases each). The germline V gene has CDR1 SGHRS and CDR2 YFSETQ. Trimming shortened V by 4 bases and J by 0 bases, and 11 bases separated the two germline ends. This CDR3 has 15 residues. CDR3 sequence reads: CASSGDVSSYNEQFF. CDR3 bases: TGCGCCAGCAGCGGGGACGTTAGCTCCTACAATGAGCAGTTCTTC. Combining the CDR3 with reference TRBV5-1 and TRBJ2-1 gives the whole variable domain KAGVTQTPRYLIKTRGQQVTLSCSPISGHRSVSWYQQTPGQGLQFLFEYFSETQRNKGNFPGRFSGRQFSNSRSEMNVSTLELGDSALYLCASSGDVSSYNEQFFGPGTRLTVL.